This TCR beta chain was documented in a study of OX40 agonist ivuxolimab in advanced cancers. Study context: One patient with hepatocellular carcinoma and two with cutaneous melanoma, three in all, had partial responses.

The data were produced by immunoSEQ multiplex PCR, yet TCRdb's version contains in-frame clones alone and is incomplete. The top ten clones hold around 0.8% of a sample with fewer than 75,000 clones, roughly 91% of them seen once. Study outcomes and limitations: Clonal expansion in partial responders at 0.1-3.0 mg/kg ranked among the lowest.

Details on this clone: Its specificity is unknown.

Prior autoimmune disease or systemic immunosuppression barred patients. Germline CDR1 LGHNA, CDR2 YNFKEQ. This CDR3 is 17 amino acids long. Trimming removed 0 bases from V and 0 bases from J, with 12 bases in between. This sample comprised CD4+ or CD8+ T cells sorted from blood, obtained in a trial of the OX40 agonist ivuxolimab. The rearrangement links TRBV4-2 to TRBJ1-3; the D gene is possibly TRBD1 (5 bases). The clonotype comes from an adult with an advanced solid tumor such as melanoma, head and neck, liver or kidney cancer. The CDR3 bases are TGTGCCAGCAGCCAAGATACTAACAGGTACTCTGGAAACACCATATATTTT. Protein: CASSQDTNRYSGNTIYF.